This T cell receptor (beta chain) is drawn from a study of T cell responses to AZD1222 COVID-19 vaccine. Study at large: Investigators merged groups given second doses at roughly 4 or roughly 12 weeks.

Germline values: CDR1 MNHNY, CDR2 SVGAGI (reference sequence). The junction had 7 bases not matched to a gene; V was cut back by 2 bases and J by 5 bases. CDR3 size: 15 residues. Assay: immunoSEQ multiplex PCR; the TCRdb copy retains only in-frame clones and omits some. Here the sample spans about 180,000 clones, 85% to 90% being singletons. As to this clone: No antigen is known for it.

Study outcomes and limitations: Females made up more of the donors, who were largely white British, and clonal diversity may have come out too low. In the spike-specific TCR repertoire, nearly half reportedly target unmutated variant regions. Researchers took repertoire samples only after the peak T cell response had come.

The chain recombines TRBV6-6 with TRBJ1-1; 8 bases fit TRBD1. This material consisted of peripheral blood, taken on day 0 of AZD1222 vaccination. The TCR was taken from an adult in good health. CDR3 loop: CASSYPPTGETEAFF. CDR3 coding DNA: TGTGCCAGCAGTTACCCCCCGACAGGGGAGACTGAAGCTTTCTTT.